The rows below give T cell receptor beta chains drawn from one sample of a study of control samples from healthy donors and cancer patients. Data came from immunoSEQ multiplex PCR; TCRdb stores just in-frame clones and leaves some out. The sample contains around 230,000 clones, around 94% of which appear only once. Sequenced material: blood. The receptors come from a man over 45 in good health. Each CDR3 is given with its conserved first and last residue. The D gene is left open where the match is weak. Clone size is shown for a subset of rows, as once, few, many or a class of expanded clone.

j_call: TRBJ2-1
cdr3_length: 13
d_call: TRBD1
v_call: TRBV5-1
clone_size: .
cdr3_nt: TGCGCCAGCAGCGTGACAGGGGTCAATGAGCAGTTCTTC
cdr3_aa: CASSVTGVNEQFF

j_call: TRBJ2-5
cdr3_length: 16
d_call: TRBD2
v_call: TRBV4-1
clone_size: .
cdr3_nt: TGCGCCAGCAGCCAAGACTCTGGACTAGCGGAAGAGACCCAGTACTTC
cdr3_aa: CASSQDSGLAEETQYF

j_call: TRBJ2-5
cdr3_length: 11
d_call: TRBD1
v_call: TRBV20-1
clone_size: once
cdr3_nt: TGCAGTGCTCAGGGGGTCGAGACCCAGTACTTC
cdr3_aa: CSAQGVETQYF

j_call: TRBJ1-2
cdr3_length: 13
d_call: .
v_call: TRBV7-2
clone_size: .
cdr3_nt: TGTGCCAGCAGCTTCAAAGATCGGGTTGGCTACACCTTC
cdr3_aa: CASSFKDRVGYTF

j_call: TRBJ1-1
cdr3_length: 15
d_call: .
v_call: TRBV7-2
clone_size: .
cdr3_nt: TGTGCCAGCAGCCAGGGTGGAGGGGTAGGCACTGAAGCTTTCTTT
cdr3_aa: CASSQGGGVGTEAFF

j_call: TRBJ2-5
cdr3_length: 13
d_call: .
v_call: TRBV9
clone_size: once
cdr3_nt: TGTGCCAGCAGCGTCGGGAGCAAAGAGACCCAGTACTTC
cdr3_aa: CASSVGSKETQYF

j_call: TRBJ1-1
cdr3_length: 15
d_call: .
v_call: TRBV2
clone_size: .
cdr3_nt: TGTGCCAGCAGCATTACACAGGGAGCCTACACTGAAGCTTTCTTT
cdr3_aa: CASSITQGAYTEAFF

j_call: TRBJ1-5
cdr3_length: 15
d_call: TRBD1
v_call: TRBV18
clone_size: .
cdr3_nt: TGTGCCAGCTCACCACGGGGACAGGGCACTCAGCCCCAGCATTTT
cdr3_aa: CASSPRGQGTQPQHF

j_call: TRBJ1-1
cdr3_length: 13
d_call: .
v_call: TRBV10-1
clone_size: .
cdr3_nt: TGCGCCAGCAGTGAGTCAGGCAGGGGTGAAGCTTTCTTT
cdr3_aa: CASSESGRGEAFF

j_call: TRBJ2-5
cdr3_length: 16
d_call: TRBD2
v_call: TRBV5-6
clone_size: once
cdr3_nt: TGTGCCAGCAGCTTTACTAGCGGGGGGCCGCGGGAGACCCAGTACTTC
cdr3_aa: CASSFTSGGPRETQYF

j_call: TRBJ2-5
cdr3_length: 16
d_call: TRBD1
v_call: TRBV11-2
clone_size: .
cdr3_nt: TGTGCCAGCAGCCTTACAGGGGAAGTCATAGTCGAGACCCAGTACTTC
cdr3_aa: CASSLTGEVIVETQYF

j_call: TRBJ2-3
cdr3_length: 15
d_call: .
v_call: TRBV19
clone_size: .
cdr3_nt: TGTGCCAGTAGTATAGGACGGGCCCCCACAGATACGCAGTATTTT
cdr3_aa: CASSIGRAPTDTQYF

j_call: TRBJ1-3
cdr3_length: 13
d_call: .
v_call: TRBV6-5
clone_size: .
cdr3_nt: TGTGCCAGCAGACCTGCAGCCGGAAACACCATATATTTT
cdr3_aa: CASRPAAGNTIYF

j_call: TRBJ2-1
cdr3_length: 11
d_call: .
v_call: TRBV28
clone_size: .
cdr3_nt: TGTGCCAGCACCAGCGACAATGAGCAGTTCTTC
cdr3_aa: CASTSDNEQFF

j_call: TRBJ2-6
cdr3_length: 18
d_call: TRBD2
v_call: TRBV19
clone_size: .
cdr3_nt: TGTGCCAGTAGTTCAAGGACTAGCGGTCTTTCTGGGGCCAACGTCCTGACTTTC
cdr3_aa: CASSSRTSGLSGANVLTF